This T cell receptor beta chain was sequenced during a study of shared clonotypes between healthy human individuals. Points from the study as a whole: In contrast to clonotypes shared by all four donors, non-shared clonotypes had lower generation probabilities. Only blood was sampled; tissue repertoires likely differ.

A note on this clone: What it binds is unknown.

Using immunoSEQ multiplex PCR, the repertoire was profiled, and TCRdb retains in-frame clones only, with some absent. The sample shows more than 2,000,000 clones, 85% to 95% of them seen only once. The specimen sequenced was naive CD4+ T cells sorted from blood. Documented subset: CD45RA+ positively selected. The receptor was derived from a man between 18 and 35 years old in good health.

CDR3 coding DNA: TGCGCCAGCAACCCCCAAGGCCGGGGCACAGATACGCAGTATTTT. This gives the protein CASNPQGRGTDTQYF. The chain links TRBV5-1 to TRBJ2-3; D gene ambiguous. The V gene lost 6 bases and the J gene lost 1 base, with 15 bases spanning the gap. CDR3 length equals 15 residues. Germline V gene lookup returns CDR1 SGHRS and CDR2 YFSETQ.